This TCR beta chain was found in a study of blood T cell repertoires in COVID-19 (dated by TCRdb to about 2020). About the study as a whole: Samples from collaborators originated in the United States, Italy and Spain and spanned both the acute and convalescent phases of COVID-19. The prospective study material was composed of cDNA or gDNA derived from T cells, B-cell-depleted T cells, or PBMCs. The dataset comprised deeply sampled blood TCRbeta repertoires from subjects exposed to, actively infected with, or recovered from COVID-19. The samples were drawn from the first 160 participants of the ongoing ImmuneRACE study and from 1,254 subjects provided by 6 global collaborators. Where available, HLA class I and class II types were taken from metadata supplied by the sample provider and were not determined by assay-based typing. Nearly every sample came with metadata listing a de-identified subject ID, COVID-19 status, age in years and sex. A freely available public database, intended as a resource for researchers studying the immune response to SARS-CoV-2, is where the repertoires were released.

The immunoSEQ Assay, a bias-controlled multiplex PCR, was used to amplify TCRbeta CDR3 regions from genomic DNA. Per the original workflow: The number of nucleated cells in each sample was estimated from the amplification of reference gene primers within the assay. To quantify the absolute abundance of each unique TCRbeta CDR3 rearrangement, sequence reads were collapsed and filtered. For each sample, productive Simpson clonality was calculated as the square root of Simpson's diversity index across productive rearrangements. TCRdb took this table from immuneACCESS and kept in-frame rearrangements with V and J called. Such tables lack part of the clones; where checked against another copy, unresolved V genes explain under half of the gap, and the rest is unexplained. V and J calls and clone size are those listed in that table; D and trimming were worked out from the DNA. This sample gives a few hundred thousand clones in total; nearly 90% of them show up just once. Around 0.9% of the sample rests with the top ten.

From the cysteine through the phenylalanine, the CDR3 covers 16 amino acids. Just CDR3 DNA is preserved here, 48 bases in frame from base 1. Based on the germline V gene (reference sequence), the CDR1 and CDR2 sequences are LGHDT and YNNKEL. V sheds 4 bases and J sheds 1 base, leaving 14 bases between their ends. A remark on this clone: The antigen it binds to is not known. No much larger clone exists at a distance of one base, and base qualities are not known.

Broad study findings and their caveats: Clinical and demographic metadata were provided uncurated, with the amount varying by source and participant.

Participants in the prospective study were aged roughly 18 to 89 years, lived in about two dozen United States geographic areas, and enrolled through a virtual design. In the prospective study, participants were assigned to cohorts based on the clinical history participants reported in a screening survey and a study questionnaire. Recovered participants in ImmuneRACE Cohort 3 were defined as having two consecutive negative NP/OP PCR tests, clearance from a healthcare professional, or resolution of symptoms. Mobile phlebotomists in the prospective study collected whole blood, serum and a nasopharyngeal or oropharyngeal swab from every participant. Participants in the prospective study had the option to provide additional blood draws and questionnaires over a 2-month period. Blood samples from the prospective study were shipped frozen or at room temperature prior to DNA extraction.

The sample consisted of PBMCs or T cells enriched from blood (not recorded which). The chain links TRBV3-1 (or the pseudogene TRBV3-2) with TRBJ2-4; 5 matching bases give a weak D call of TRBD2. This receptor was identified in a woman aged 25 to 39 who had recovered from COVID-19. The base sequence is TGTGCCAGCAGCCCGCGTCCGGGGTCGGCCAAAAACATTCAGTACTTC. It translates to CASSPRPGSAKNIQYF.